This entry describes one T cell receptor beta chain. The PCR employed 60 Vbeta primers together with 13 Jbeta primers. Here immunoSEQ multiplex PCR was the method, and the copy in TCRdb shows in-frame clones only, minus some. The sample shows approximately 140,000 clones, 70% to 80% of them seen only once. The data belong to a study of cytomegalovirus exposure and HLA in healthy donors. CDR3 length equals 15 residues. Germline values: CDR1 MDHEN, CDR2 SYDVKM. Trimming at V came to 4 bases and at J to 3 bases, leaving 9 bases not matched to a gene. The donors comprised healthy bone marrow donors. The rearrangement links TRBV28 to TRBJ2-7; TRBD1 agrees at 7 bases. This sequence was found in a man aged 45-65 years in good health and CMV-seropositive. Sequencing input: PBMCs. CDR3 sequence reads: CASSSSGTALYEQYF. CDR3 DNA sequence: TGTGCCAGCAGTTCTTCCGGGACAGCCCTCTACGAGCAGTACTTC.